A single sample gave rise to the 3 T cell receptor beta chains below, sequenced in a study of T-cell reconstitution after alpha-beta-depleted transplantation in children. A library of TCRbeta sequences, prepared with unique molecular identifiers, was generated. In TCRdb, the PCR reads were re-called with MiXCR into one record per CDR3 protein. The sample lists approximately 500,000 distinct CDR3 sequences, roughly a tenth occurring once. Here the sequenced sample was PBMCs, taken before TCRalphabeta/CD19-depleted stem cell transplant. These receptors all come from a child aged 2 to 9 with inherited bone marrow failure, due to receive a stem cell transplant.

This clonotype came up many times. The chain combines TRBV21-1 with TRBJ2-2; the table's D gene call, TRBD2, was not cross checked with the DNA. TRBV21-1 is a pseudogene segment. This CDR3 comprises 15 residues. The CDR3 DNA reads as TGTGCCAGCAGCCGGGCCTCCCCCGACACCGGGGAGCTGTTTTTT. This gives the protein CASSRASPDTGELFF.

Comment on this clonotype: This sequence may be a read error, since a much larger clone differs from it by one base. V is TRBV20-1 and J is TRBJ2-3; no firm D call. This CDR3 has 12 residues. Germline V CDR1 and CDR2: DFQATT, SNEGSKA (reference sequence). V was cut by 5 bases and J by 3 bases, with 9 bases left in between. CDR3 in DNA: TGCAGTGCTGGATATAGGACAGATACGCAGTATTTT. This sequence encodes CSAGYRTDTQYF.

This clonotype came up many times. Possible read error: a much larger clone is one base away. The chain is built from TRBV6-5 and TRBJ2-7, with D maybe TRBD1 (6 bases). The V gene's germline CDR1 is MNHEY and CDR2 SVGAGI. The CDR3 covers 13 residues. The V end was cut by 6 bases, the J end by 0 bases, with 9 bases between. Here the CDR3 DNA reads TGTGCCAGCAGAAGACAGGACTCCTACGAGCAGTACTTC. This codes for CASRRQDSYEQYF.